What follows are 3 T cell receptor beta chains derived from one specimen sequenced in a study of blood T cell repertoires in COVID-19. The repertoire was sequenced with immunoSEQ multiplex PCR; TCRdb's copy has only in-frame clones and lacks some. This sample has approximately 90,000 clones; 65% to 85% occur once, and the top ten carry approximately 6.3%. The specimen was peripheral blood. These receptors were collected from a man between 65 and 85 years old with COVID-19, enrolled during active disease.

The rearrangement links TRBV29-1 to TRBJ1-2; 9 bases map to TRBD1. Germline lookup yields CDR1 SQVTM and CDR2 ANQGSEA. This CDR3 spans 13 amino acids. The trim removed 2 bases at V and 7 bases at J, leaving 5 bases unmatched. The CDR3 coding sequence is TGCAGCGTTGAAAATCGGACAGGGGTTGGCTACACCTTC. Amino acid sequence: CSVENRTGVGYTF.

There are many counts of this clone. The chain uses TRBV4-3 and TRBJ1-5; no definite D call. The V end lost 4 bases, the J end lost 9 bases, and 7 bases lay between the germline ends. The CDR3 contains 11 residues. CDR1 and CDR2 (germline): LGHNA, YSLEER. The CDR3 region is CASSPPRPQHF. Written as DNA, the CDR3 is TGCGCCAGCAGCCCTCCTAGGCCCCAGCATTTT.

The table lists this clone with a few counts. Other DNA sequences within the sample encode an identical CDR3. CDR3 sequence: CASSREGSTEAFF. The CDR3 region has the DNA TGCGCCAGCAGCCGGGAGGGGAGCACTGAAGCTTTCTTT. The V gene is TRBV4-3, the J gene TRBJ1-1; TRBD1 is a possible D gene (5 bases). CDR3 length: 13 amino acids. Trimming took off 4 bases at V and 4 bases at J, with 10 bases between the two ends. Germline CDR1 LGHNA, CDR2 YSLEER.